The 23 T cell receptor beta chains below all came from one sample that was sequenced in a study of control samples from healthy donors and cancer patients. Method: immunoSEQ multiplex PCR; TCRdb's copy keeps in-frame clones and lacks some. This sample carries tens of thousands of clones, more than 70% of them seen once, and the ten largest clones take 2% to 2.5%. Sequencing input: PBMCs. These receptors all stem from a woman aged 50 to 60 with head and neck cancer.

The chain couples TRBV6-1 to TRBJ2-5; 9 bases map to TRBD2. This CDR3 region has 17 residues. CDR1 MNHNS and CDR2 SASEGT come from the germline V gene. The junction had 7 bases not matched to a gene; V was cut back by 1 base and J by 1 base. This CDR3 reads CASSEVTSGLVQETQYF. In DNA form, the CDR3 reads TGTGCCAGCAGTGAAGTTACTAGCGGGCTCGTCCAAGAGACCCAGTACTTC.

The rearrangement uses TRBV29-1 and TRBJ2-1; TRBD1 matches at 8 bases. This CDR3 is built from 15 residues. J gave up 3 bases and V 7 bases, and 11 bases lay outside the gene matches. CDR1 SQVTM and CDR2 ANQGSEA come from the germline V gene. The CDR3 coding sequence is TGCAGCGCCGATAGACAGGGGTTAGGCTACAATGAGCAGTTCTTC. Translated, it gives CSADRQGLGYNEQFF.

CDR3 nucleotides: TGTGCCAGCAGCTTAGAGGCCGGTTTAAATCAGCCCCAGCATTTT. Protein sequence: CASSLEAGLNQPQHF. This rearrangement joins TRBV7-2 to TRBJ1-5, with D unresolved. This CDR3 has 15 residues. With 1 base removed from V and 4 bases from J, the gap between germline ends came to 11 bases. Germline-derived CDR1 and CDR2 are SGHTA and FQGNSA.

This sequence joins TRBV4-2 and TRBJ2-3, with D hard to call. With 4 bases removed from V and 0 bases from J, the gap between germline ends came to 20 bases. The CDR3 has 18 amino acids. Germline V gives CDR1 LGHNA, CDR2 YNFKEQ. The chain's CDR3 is CASSPLGEASQSTDTQYF. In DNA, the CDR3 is TGTGCCAGCAGCCCTTTAGGAGAGGCTAGTCAAAGCACAGATACGCAGTATTTT.

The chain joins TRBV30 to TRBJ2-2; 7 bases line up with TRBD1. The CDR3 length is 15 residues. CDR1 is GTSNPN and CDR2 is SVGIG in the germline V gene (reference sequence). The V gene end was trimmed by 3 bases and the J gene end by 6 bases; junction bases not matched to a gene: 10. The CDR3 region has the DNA TGTGCCTGGAGCCCTTGGGCAGGGGGTGCCGGGGAGCTGTTTTTT. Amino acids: CAWSPWAGGAGELFF.

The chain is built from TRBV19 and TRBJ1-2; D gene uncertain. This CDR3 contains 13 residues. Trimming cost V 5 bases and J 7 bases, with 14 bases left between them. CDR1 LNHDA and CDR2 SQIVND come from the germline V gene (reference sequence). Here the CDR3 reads CASSAQKWSGYTF. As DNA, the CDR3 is TGTGCCAGTAGTGCCCAAAAATGGAGTGGCTACACCTTC.

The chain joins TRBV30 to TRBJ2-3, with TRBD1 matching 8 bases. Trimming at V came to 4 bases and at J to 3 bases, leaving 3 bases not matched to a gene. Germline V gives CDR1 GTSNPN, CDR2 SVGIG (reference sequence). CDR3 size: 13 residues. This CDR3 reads CAWTQGATDTQYF. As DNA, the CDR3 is TGTGCCTGGACGCAGGGGGCGACAGATACGCAGTATTTT.

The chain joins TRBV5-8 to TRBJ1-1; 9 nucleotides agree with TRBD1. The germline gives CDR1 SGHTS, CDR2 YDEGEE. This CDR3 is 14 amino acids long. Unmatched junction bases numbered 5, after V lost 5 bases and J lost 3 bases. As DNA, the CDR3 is TGTGCCAGCAGTTACAGGGGGCGGGACACTGAAGCTTTCTTT. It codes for CASSYRGRDTEAFF.

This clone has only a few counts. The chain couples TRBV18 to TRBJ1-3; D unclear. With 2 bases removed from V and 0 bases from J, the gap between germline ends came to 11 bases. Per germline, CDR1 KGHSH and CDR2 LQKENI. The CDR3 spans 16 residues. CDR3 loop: CASSPTPDSSGNTIYF. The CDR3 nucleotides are TGTGCCAGCTCACCAACCCCAGATAGCTCTGGAAACACCATATATTTT.

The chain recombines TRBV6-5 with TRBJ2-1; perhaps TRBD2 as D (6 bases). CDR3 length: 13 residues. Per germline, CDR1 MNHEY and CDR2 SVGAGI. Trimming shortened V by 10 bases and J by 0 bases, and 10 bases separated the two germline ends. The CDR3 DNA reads TGTGCCACCCGGGGGAGCTCCTACAATGAGCAGTTCTTC. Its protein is CATRGSSYNEQFF.

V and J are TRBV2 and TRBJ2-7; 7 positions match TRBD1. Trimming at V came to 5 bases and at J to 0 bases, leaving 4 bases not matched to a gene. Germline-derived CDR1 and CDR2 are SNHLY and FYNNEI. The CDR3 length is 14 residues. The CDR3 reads CASSRDSNSYEQYF. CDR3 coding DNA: TGTGCCAGCAGTAGGGACAGCAACTCCTACGAGCAGTACTTC.

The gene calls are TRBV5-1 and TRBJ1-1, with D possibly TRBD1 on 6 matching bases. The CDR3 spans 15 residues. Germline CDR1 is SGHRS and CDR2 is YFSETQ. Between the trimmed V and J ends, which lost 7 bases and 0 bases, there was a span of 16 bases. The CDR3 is CASANARGLNTEAFF. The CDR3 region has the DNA TGCGCCAGCGCTAATGCCAGGGGCTTGAACACTGAAGCTTTCTTT. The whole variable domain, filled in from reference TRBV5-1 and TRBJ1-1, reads KAGVTQTPRYLIKTRGQQVTLSCSPISGHRSVSWYQQTPGQGLQFLFEYFSETQRNKGNFPGRFSGRQFSNSRSEMNVSTLELGDSALYLCASANARGLNTEAFFGQGTRLTVV.

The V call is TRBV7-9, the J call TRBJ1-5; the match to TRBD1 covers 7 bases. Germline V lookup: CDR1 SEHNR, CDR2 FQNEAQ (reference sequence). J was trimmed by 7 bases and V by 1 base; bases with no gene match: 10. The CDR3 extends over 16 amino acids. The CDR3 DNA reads TGTGCCAGCAGCTTAGAGGTAGGGGGCCCCAACCAGCCCCAGCATTTT. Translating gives CASSLEVGGPNQPQHF.

CDR3 DNA sequence: TGTGCCAGCAGCCGCCCGAACACTGAAGCTTTCTTT. Its translation is CASSRPNTEAFF. The rearrangement joins TRBV9 to TRBJ1-1; the D is unclear. CDR3 length: 12 amino acids. Trimming took 4 bases from V and 1 from J, leaving 5 bases between them. Per the germline V gene, CDR1 is SGDLS and CDR2 is YYNGEE.

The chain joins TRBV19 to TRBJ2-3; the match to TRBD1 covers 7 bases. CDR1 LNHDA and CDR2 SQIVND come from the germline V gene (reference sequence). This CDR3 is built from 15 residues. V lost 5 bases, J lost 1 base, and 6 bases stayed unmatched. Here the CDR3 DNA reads TGTGCCAGTAGTCTCCGAGGACAGGGCACAGATACGCAGTATTTT. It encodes CASSLRGQGTDTQYF.

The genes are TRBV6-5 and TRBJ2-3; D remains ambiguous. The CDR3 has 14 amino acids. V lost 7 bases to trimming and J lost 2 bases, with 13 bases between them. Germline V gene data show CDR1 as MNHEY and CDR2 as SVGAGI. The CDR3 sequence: CASIGQLYTDTQYF. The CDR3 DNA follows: TGTGCCAGCATCGGGCAGCTATACACAGATACGCAGTATTTT.

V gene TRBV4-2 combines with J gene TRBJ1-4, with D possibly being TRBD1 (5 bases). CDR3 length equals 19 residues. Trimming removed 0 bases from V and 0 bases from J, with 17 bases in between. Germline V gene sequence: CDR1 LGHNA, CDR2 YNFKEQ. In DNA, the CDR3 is TGTGCCAGCAGCCAAGATCACAGGAGACAATATTCAACTAATGAAAAACTGTTTTTT. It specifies CASSQDHRRQYSTNEKLFF.

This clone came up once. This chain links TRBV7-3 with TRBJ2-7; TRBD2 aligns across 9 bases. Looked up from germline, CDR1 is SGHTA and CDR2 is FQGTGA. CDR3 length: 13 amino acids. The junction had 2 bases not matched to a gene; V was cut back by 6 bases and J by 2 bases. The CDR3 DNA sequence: TGTGCCAGCAGGGCTAGCGGGACCTACGAGCAGTACTTC. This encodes CASRASGTYEQYF.

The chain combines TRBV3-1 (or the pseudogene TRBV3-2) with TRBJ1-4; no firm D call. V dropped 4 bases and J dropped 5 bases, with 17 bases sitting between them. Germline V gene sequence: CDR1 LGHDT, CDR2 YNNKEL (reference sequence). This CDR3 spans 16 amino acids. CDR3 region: CASSPASLSRNEKLFF. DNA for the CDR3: TGTGCCAGCAGCCCTGCCAGCCTATCGAGAAATGAAAAACTGTTTTTT.

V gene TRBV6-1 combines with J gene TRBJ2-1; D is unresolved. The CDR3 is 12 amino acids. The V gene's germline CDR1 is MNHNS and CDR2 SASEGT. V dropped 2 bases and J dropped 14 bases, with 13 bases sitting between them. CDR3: CASSELPRPEFF. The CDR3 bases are TGTGCCAGCAGTGAACTTCCGCGCCCAGAGTTCTTC.

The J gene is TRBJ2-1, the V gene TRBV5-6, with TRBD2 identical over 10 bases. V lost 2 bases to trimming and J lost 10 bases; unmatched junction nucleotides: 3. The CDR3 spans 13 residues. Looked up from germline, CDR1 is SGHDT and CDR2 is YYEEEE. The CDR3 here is CASSFSAGGEQFF. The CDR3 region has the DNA TGTGCCAGCAGCTTTTCAGCGGGGGGGGAGCAGTTCTTC.

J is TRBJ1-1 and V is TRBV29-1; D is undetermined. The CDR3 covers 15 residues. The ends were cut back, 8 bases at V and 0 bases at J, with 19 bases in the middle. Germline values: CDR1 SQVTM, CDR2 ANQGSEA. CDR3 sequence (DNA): TGCAGCCTTAAGGATGGGAACTCCTTGAACACTGAAGCTTTCTTT. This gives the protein CSLKDGNSLNTEAFF.

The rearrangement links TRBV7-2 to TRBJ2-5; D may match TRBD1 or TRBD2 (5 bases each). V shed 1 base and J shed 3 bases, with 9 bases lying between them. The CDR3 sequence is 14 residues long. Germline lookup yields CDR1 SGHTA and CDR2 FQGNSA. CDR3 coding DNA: TGTGCCAGCAGCTTAGTCGTGGGGGAAGAGACCCAGTACTTC. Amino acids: CASSLVVGEETQYF.